A single sample is the source of the 29 T cell receptor beta chains below, sequenced in a study of HIV-infected patients and healthy controls (dated by TCRdb to between 2014 and 2016). Library preparation employed 5' RACE. The listed sequencing device is Illumina MiSeq. SuperScript III was used to reverse transcribe 500 ng RNA with primers targeting the alpha and beta constant regions. Alpha and beta chain libraries were generated separately via chain-specific third strand synthesis with multiplexing indices. TCRdb applied fastp at Q25 and MiXCR to the public reads, then kept only in-frame beta chains. Rows are unified per CDR3 protein, each entry keeping the most common DNA and genes. The sample table contains more than 15,000 distinct CDR3 sequences; only one count was recorded for 9% to 10% of them. The ten most abundant clones make up 6.5% of the sample. Whole blood was used without fractionating the cells, so the repertoire represented all peripheral T cells without sorting.

Sequenced: blood. Receptor source: an adult in good health.

This chain connects TRBV25-1 to TRBJ2-7; D gene uncertain. V lost 2 bases to trimming and J lost 3 bases, with 8 bases between them. Looked up from germline, CDR1 is MGHDK and CDR2 is SYGVNS. The CDR3 contains 13 residues. The CDR3 here is CASSEDVDYEQYF. CDR3 nucleotide sequence: TGTGCCAGCAGTGAAGATGTTGACTACGAGCAGTACTTC.

Worth noting for this clonotype: A single base separates this from a much larger clone, so it may be a read error. V usage is TRBV28 and J usage is TRBJ2-1; the match to TRBD2 covers 8 bases. V gave up 8 bases and J gave up 8 bases; unmatched junction bases: 14. Germline V gives CDR1 MDHEN, CDR2 SYDVKM. The CDR3 runs 15 residues. CDR3 in DNA: TGTGCCAGCGGCCCCCCAGCGGGAGACCCCCATGAGCAGTTCTTC. Translated: CASGPPAGDPHEQFF. Supplemented by reference TRBV28 and TRBJ2-1, the full variable domain reads DVKVTQSSRYLVKRTGEKVFLECVQDMDHENMFWYRQDPGLGLRLIYFSYDVKMKEKGDIPEGYSVSREKKERFSLILESASTNQTSMYLCASGPPAGDPHEQFFGPGTRLTVL.

This clonotype showed up many times. The chain has TRBV4-1 and TRBJ2-5, with TRBD1 as a possible D gene (5 bases). Germline V CDR1 and CDR2: MGHRA, YSYEKL. Between the trimmed V and J ends, which lost 3 bases and 4 bases, there was a span of 15 bases. This CDR3 comprises 15 residues. CDR3 sequence (DNA): TGCGCCAGCAGCCACGCATTAAGGCAGGGAGAGACCCAGTACTTC. Translated, it gives CASSHALRQGETQYF.

This clonotype appeared many times. The gene calls are TRBV20-1 and TRBJ2-7; 12 bases map to TRBD2. V lost 5 bases and J lost 7; bases outside the gene matches: 6. The CDR3 extends over 13 amino acids. Germline CDR1 reads DFQATT; CDR2 reads SNEGSKA (reference sequence). CDR3 region: CSAGRTSGEEQYF. In DNA form, the CDR3 reads TGCAGTGCTGGTAGGACTAGCGGGGAAGAGCAGTACTTC.

This clonotype was seen ten or more times. The V and J genes are TRBV12-3 or TRBV12-4 and TRBJ2-1; D remains unclear. Trimming stripped 5 bases from V and 5 bases from J, with 4 bases between. This CDR3 contains 11 residues. The CDR3 loop is CASSRNNEQFF. CDR3 nucleotides: TGTGCCAGCAGTAGAAACAATGAGCAGTTCTTC.

This clonotype was counted many times. V is TRBV7-2 and J is TRBJ1-1; no reliable D call. CDR3 length: 14 residues. Germline assignment: CDR1 SGHTA and CDR2 FQGNSA. V lost 5 bases and J 1 base, leaving 11 bases between the germline ends. This chain's CDR3 is CASSQDRWNTEAFF. For the CDR3, the DNA is TGTGCCAGCAGCCAAGACCGGTGGAACACTGAAGCTTTCTTT.

This clonotype was observed at least ten times. The rearrangement joins TRBV7-9 to TRBJ1-1; no reliable D call. The CDR3 runs 12 residues. Per the germline V gene, CDR1 is SEHNR and CDR2 is FQNEAQ (reference sequence). Trimming shortened V by 3 bases and J by 3 bases, and 5 bases separated the two germline ends. The CDR3 loop is CASSFKDTEAFF. The CDR3 DNA sequence: TGTGCCAGCAGCTTTAAGGACACTGAAGCTTTCTTT.

This clonotype was found many times. This chain uses TRBV2 with TRBJ1-5, with 7 bases matching TRBD1. The length of the CDR3 is 14 residues. V shed 7 bases and J 3 bases; nucleotides not matched to a gene: 6. Germline assignment: CDR1 SNHLY and CDR2 FYNNEI. The CDR3 loop is CASTNRGYNQPQHF. DNA of the CDR3: TGTGCCAGCACCAACAGGGGTTACAATCAGCCCCAGCATTTT. Full variable domain (missing parts from reference TRBV2 and TRBJ1-5): EPEVTQTPSHQVTQMGQEVILRCVPISNHLYFYWYRQILGQKVEFLVSFYNNEISEKSEIFDDQFSVERPDGSNFTLKIRSTKLEDSAMYFCASTNRGYNQPQHFGDGTRLSIL.

This clonotype was counted at least ten times. The V gene is TRBV27, the J gene TRBJ2-5, with a possible D match to TRBD1 (5 bases). Per germline, CDR1 MNHEY and CDR2 SMNVEV (reference sequence). Trimming took 2 bases from V and 5 from J, leaving 15 bases between them. The CDR3 spans 15 residues. CDR3 bases: TGTGCCAGCAGTTTAACAGGAAGTACTCAGGAGACCCAGTACTTC. Translated, it gives CASSLTGSTQETQYF.

This clonotype has a count of ten or more. The V gene is TRBV13, the J gene TRBJ2-3, with TRBD2 matching over 7 bases. Per germline, CDR1 PRHDT and CDR2 FYEKMQ (reference sequence). The trim removed 10 bases at V and 2 bases at J, leaving 18 bases unmatched. There are 17 residues in the CDR3. CDR3 region: CATNGASGIQPTDTQYF. In nucleotides, the CDR3 is TGTGCCACCAATGGGGCTAGCGGAATCCAACCCACAGATACGCAGTATTTT.

This clonotype rates as medium-sized. The chain uses TRBV21-1 and TRBJ2-4; the DNA was not used to check the table's D call, TRBD1. TRBV21-1 constitutes a pseudogene. The CDR3 is 17 residues long. CDR3 in DNA: TGTGCCAGCAGCCAAACAGGGGTGAAATTAGCCAAAAACATTCAGTACTTC. Translated: CASSQTGVKLAKNIQYF.

This chain uses TRBV7-2 with TRBJ1-1; 7 bases are a match to TRBD1. Germline V gene data show CDR1 as SGHTA and CDR2 as FQGNSA. V dropped 1 base and J dropped 6; count of bases not matched to a gene: 17. The CDR3 spans 18 residues. The CDR3 region has the DNA TGTGCCAGCAGCTTAGAGTCCGTTGGGGTAGGGGGCTTTTCTGAAGCTTTCTTT. Its translation: CASSLESVGVGGFSEAFF.

This clonotype was recorded at least ten times. The V gene is TRBV19, the J gene TRBJ2-2, with 7 bases matching TRBD1. V dropped 3 bases and J dropped 4; count of bases not matched to a gene: 8. Germline assignment: CDR1 LNHDA and CDR2 SQIVND (reference sequence). This CDR3 has 16 residues. The DNA of the CDR3 is TGTGCCAGTAGTATCCCGACAGGGCTCCCCACCGGGGAGCTGTTTTTT. Translation gives CASSIPTGLPTGELFF.

This clonotype has only a few counts. The chain employs TRBV7-8 and TRBJ1-1, with 7 bases matching TRBD1. J gave up 5 bases and V 3 bases, and 9 bases lay outside the gene matches. The CDR3 runs 15 residues. CDR1 is SGHVS and CDR2 is FQNEAQ in the germline V gene. The CDR3 spells CASSFSIRQGTEAFF. Written as DNA, the CDR3 is TGTGCCAGCAGCTTTTCGATTCGACAGGGAACTGAAGCTTTCTTT.

This clonotype occurred many times. The chain carries TRBV12-3 or TRBV12-4 and TRBJ2-5; D not resolved. Between the trimmed V and J ends, which lost 8 bases and 4 bases, there was a span of 11 bases. CDR3 length equals 12 residues. CDR3: CASGRSPETQYF. DNA of the CDR3: TGTGCCAGCGGAAGGTCACCAGAGACCCAGTACTTC.

This clonotype showed up many times. This rearrangement joins TRBV18 to TRBJ2-7; no definite D call. This CDR3 comprises 12 residues. Germline V gives CDR1 KGHSH, CDR2 LQKENI. V lost 4 bases, J lost 3 bases, and 7 bases lay in between. Here the CDR3 DNA reads TGTGCCAGCTCACTCGGGCGCTACGAGCAGTACTTC. Translation gives CASSLGRYEQYF.

The chain's CDR3 is CASSENIYTEAFF. CDR3 nucleotide sequence: TGTGCCAGCAGCGAGAACATATACACTGAAGCTTTCTTT. J is TRBJ1-1 and V is TRBV3-1; D gene uncertain. V lost 5 bases, J lost 3 bases, and 10 bases lay in between. Germline CDR1 and CDR2: LGHDT and YNNKEL (reference sequence). The CDR3 is 13 residues long. Variable domain in full (rest from reference TRBV3-1 and TRBJ1-1): DTAVSQTPKYLVTQMGNDKSIKCEQNLGHDTMYWYKQDSKKFLKIMFSYNNKELIINETVPNRFSPKSPDKAHLNLHINSLELGDSAVYFCASSENIYTEAFFGQGTRLTVV.

This clonotype was counted many times. The chain joins TRBV10-3 to TRBJ2-1; tentatively, D is TRBD1 (6 bases). Germline assignment: CDR1 ENHRY and CDR2 SYGVKD. Trimming left V 4 bases short and J 0 bases short, with 16 bases between. This CDR3 comprises 17 residues. The CDR3 DNA reads as TGTGCCATCAGTGGCCAGGCACAGGGAAGCTCCTACAATGAGCAGTTCTTC. Amino acid sequence: CAISGQAQGSSYNEQFF.

The rearrangement joins TRBV19 to TRBJ2-3; 9 bases line up with TRBD2. Germline CDR1 is LNHDA and CDR2 is SQIVND (reference sequence). This CDR3 has 13 residues. V was clipped by 7 bases and J by 6 bases; unmatched bases: 5. DNA of the CDR3: TGTGCCAGTACGCTAGCGGGGACCGATACGCAGTATTTT. Its translation is CASTLAGTDTQYF.

This clonotype was seen repeatedly, ten times or more. The gene calls are TRBV19 and TRBJ2-5, with 8 bases identical to TRBD1. CDR1 is LNHDA, CDR2 SQIVND, per germline (reference sequence). The CDR3 is 16 amino acids. Trimming removed 3 bases from V and 2 bases from J; junction bases left unmatched: 8. CDR3 in amino acids: CASSISGQGPQETQYF. CDR3 DNA sequence: TGTGCCAGTAGTATCTCAGGACAGGGCCCACAAGAGACCCAGTACTTC.

Ten or more counts support this clonotype. The V gene is TRBV28, the J gene TRBJ2-1; a possible D gene is TRBD1 (5 bases). This CDR3 comprises 11 residues. The germline CDR1 and CDR2 sequences are MDHEN and SYDVKM. V gave up 8 bases and J gave up 9 bases, with 11 bases separating them. CDR3 region: CASSLRGEQFF. As DNA, the CDR3 is TGTGCCAGCTCCTTAAGGGGTGAGCAGTTCTTC.

This clonotype was recorded many times. The chain joins TRBV9 to TRBJ2-2; possibly TRBD2 for D (5 bases). CDR1 is SGDLS, CDR2 YYNGEE, per germline. The CDR3 has 14 residues. V shed 0 bases and J shed 6 bases, with 9 bases lying between them. CDR3 sequence reads: CASSVEASPGELFF. CDR3 DNA sequence: TGTGCCAGCAGCGTAGAGGCTAGCCCCGGGGAGCTGTTTTTT.

This clonotype was seen at least ten times. The rearrangement uses TRBV7-2 and TRBJ2-2, with D possibly matching TRBD2 (7 bases). The CDR3 extends over 16 amino acids. Germline V CDR1 and CDR2: SGHTA, FQGNSA. Trimming cost V 5 bases and J 2 bases, with 15 bases left between them. The CDR3 bases are TGTGCCAGCAGCCGGGACACGGGAGGTAACACCGGGGAGCTGTTTTTT. Its translation: CASSRDTGGNTGELFF.

This clonotype has a count of ten or more. This chain links TRBV7-6 with TRBJ2-2, with no clear D. The V gene lost 4 bases and the J gene lost 0 bases, with 3 bases spanning the gap. Germline V gene sequence: CDR1 SGHVS, CDR2 FNYEAQ. The CDR3 totals 13 residues. In nucleotides, the CDR3 is TGTGCCAGCAGCTCCCCGAACACCGGGGAGCTGTTTTTT. Translating it yields CASSSPNTGELFF.

This clonotype was seen many times. The chain couples TRBV6-1 to TRBJ1-5; D possibly corresponds to TRBD1 (5 bases). V was shortened by 4 bases and J by 6 bases, with 10 bases between the two germline ends. The CDR3 covers 13 residues. Germline V lookup: CDR1 MNHNS, CDR2 SASEGT. The CDR3 here is CASSADTTQPQHF. The DNA of the CDR3 is TGTGCCAGCAGTGCGGACACGACTCAGCCCCAGCATTTT.

By share, this clonotype ranks as medium-sized. The chain couples TRBV5-1 to TRBJ2-1; D gene uncertain. V lost 0 bases and J 12 bases, leaving 13 bases between the germline ends. Germline loops: CDR1 SGHRS, CDR2 YFSETQ. The CDR3 has 13 residues. In nucleotides, the CDR3 is TGCGCCAGCAGCTTGGATCTGGCCGCGCTGCAGTTCTTC. Translating it yields CASSLDLAALQFF. The entire variable domain, with the rest obtained from reference TRBV5-1 and TRBJ2-1, is as follows: KAGVTQTPRYLIKTRGQQVTLSCSPISGHRSVSWYQQTPGQGLQFLFEYFSETQRNKGNFPGRFSGRQFSNSRSEMNVSTLELGDSALYLCASSLDLAALQFFGPGTRLTVL.

This clonotype was seen ten or more times. This chain joins TRBV6-5 and TRBJ1-6, with D unresolved. The V end lost 0 bases, the J end lost 5 bases, and 26 bases lay between the germline ends. Germline V CDR1 and CDR2: MNHEY, SVGAGI. The CDR3 has 21 amino acids. The CDR3 nucleotides are TGTGCCAGCAGTTACTCGAACGCGTTCTCTGCAGAAAGATATAATAATTCACCCCTCCACTTT. Its translation: CASSYSNAFSAERYNNSPLHF.

This clonotype was found many times. The chain has TRBV12-3 or TRBV12-4 and TRBJ2-5; D uncertain. The V end lost 2 bases, the J end lost 7 bases, and 14 bases lay between the germline ends. This CDR3 comprises 14 residues. The CDR3 region has the DNA TGTGCCAGCAGTTTATCCTCTGGTTCGGGGACCCAGTACTTC. Its protein is CASSLSSGSGTQYF.

This clonotype came up many times. The chain uses TRBV28 and TRBJ2-2; 8 nucleotides align to TRBD1. Germline-derived CDR1 and CDR2 are MDHEN and SYDVKM. This CDR3 spans 17 amino acids. After removal of 6 bases from V and 1 base from J, the junction contained 10 bases not matched to a gene. CDR3 sequence: CASSSPRTGQNTGELFF. The CDR3 nucleotides are TGTGCCAGCAGCTCACCCCGGACAGGGCAGAACACCGGGGAGCTGTTTTTT.